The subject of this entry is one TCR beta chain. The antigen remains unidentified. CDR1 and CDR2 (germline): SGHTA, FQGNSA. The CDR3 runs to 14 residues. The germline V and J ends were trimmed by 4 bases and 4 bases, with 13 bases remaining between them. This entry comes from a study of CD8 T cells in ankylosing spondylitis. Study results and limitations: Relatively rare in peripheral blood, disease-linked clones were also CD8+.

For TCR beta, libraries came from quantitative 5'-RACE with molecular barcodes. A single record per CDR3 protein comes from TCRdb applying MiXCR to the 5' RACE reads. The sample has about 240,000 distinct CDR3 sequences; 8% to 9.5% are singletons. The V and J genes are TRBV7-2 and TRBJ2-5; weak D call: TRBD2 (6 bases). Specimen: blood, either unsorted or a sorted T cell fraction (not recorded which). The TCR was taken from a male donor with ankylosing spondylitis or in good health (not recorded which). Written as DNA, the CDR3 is TGTGCCAGCAGCTCAGGTTGGGGAGGAGAGACCCAGTACTTC. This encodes CASSSGWGGETQYF.